This T cell receptor beta chain was obtained from a study of blood T cell repertoires in COVID-19. Looking at the study overall: COVID-19 samples, acute and convalescent, were from the United States, Italy and Spain. PBMCs, B-cell-depleted T cells, or T cells were the source of the cDNA or gDNA that made up the material.

As processed by the authors: Using reference gene primer amplification, nucleated cell counts were estimated. This table comes from immunoSEQ multiplex PCR, and its TCRdb copy is limited to in-frame clones, with some not included. The DNA gave D and trimming, while V, J and clone size come from that table. The table has more than 200,000 clones, roughly 88% seen once. The CDR3 extends over 13 amino acids. V was clipped by 5 bases and J by 13 bases, with 20 bases between them. The germline V gene has CDR1 SGHAT and CDR2 FQNNGV. Sequencing used peripheral blood. V and J are TRBV11-2 and TRBJ2-5; D is unresolved. The clonotype was recovered from a woman in her twenties or thirties with COVID-19, enrolled during active disease. CDR3 residues: CASSPASPMAWYF. CDR3 DNA sequence: TGTGCCAGCAGCCCCGCTTCTCCGATGGCATGGTACTTC.